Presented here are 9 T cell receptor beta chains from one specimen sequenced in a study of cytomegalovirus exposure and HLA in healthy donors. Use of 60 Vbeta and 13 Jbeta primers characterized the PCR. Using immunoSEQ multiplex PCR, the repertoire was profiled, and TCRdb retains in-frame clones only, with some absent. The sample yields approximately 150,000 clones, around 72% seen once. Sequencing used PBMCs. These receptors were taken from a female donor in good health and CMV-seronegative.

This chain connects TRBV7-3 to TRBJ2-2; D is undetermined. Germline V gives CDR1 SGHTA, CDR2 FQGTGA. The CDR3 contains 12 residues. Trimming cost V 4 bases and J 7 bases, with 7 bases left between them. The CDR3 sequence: CASSSSGGELFF. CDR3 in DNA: TGTGCCAGCAGCTCCTCGGGCGGGGAGCTGTTTTTT.

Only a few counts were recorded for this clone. The CDR3, as DNA: TGTGCCAGCAGTCCGGGACAGAAAAAAGCTTTCTTT. Translation: CASSPGQKKAFF. V gene TRBV28 combines with J gene TRBJ1-1, with 7 bases that match TRBD1. CDR1 is MDHEN and CDR2 is SYDVKM in the germline V gene. Trimming removed 5 bases from V and 9 bases from J; junction bases left unmatched: 6. The CDR3 spans 12 residues.

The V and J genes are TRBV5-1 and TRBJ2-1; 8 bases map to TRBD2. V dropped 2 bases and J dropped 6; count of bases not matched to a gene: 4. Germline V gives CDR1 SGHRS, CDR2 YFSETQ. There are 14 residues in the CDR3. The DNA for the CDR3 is TGCGCCAGCAGCTTTTTTAGCGGGACCAATGAGCAGTTCTTC. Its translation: CASSFFSGTNEQFF.

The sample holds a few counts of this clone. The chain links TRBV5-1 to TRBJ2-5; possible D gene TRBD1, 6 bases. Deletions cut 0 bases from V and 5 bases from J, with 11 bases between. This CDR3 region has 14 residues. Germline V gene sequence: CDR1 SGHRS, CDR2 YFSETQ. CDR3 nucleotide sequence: TGCGCCAGCAGCTTGGGTGGACAGCGGGAGACCCAGTACTTC. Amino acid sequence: CASSLGGQRETQYF.

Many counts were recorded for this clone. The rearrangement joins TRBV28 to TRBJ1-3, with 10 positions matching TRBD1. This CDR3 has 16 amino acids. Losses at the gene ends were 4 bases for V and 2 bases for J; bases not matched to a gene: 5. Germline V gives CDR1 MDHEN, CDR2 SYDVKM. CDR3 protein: CASSSPGQGAGNTIYF. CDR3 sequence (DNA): TGTGCCAGCAGTTCCCCCGGACAGGGGGCTGGAAACACCATATATTTT.

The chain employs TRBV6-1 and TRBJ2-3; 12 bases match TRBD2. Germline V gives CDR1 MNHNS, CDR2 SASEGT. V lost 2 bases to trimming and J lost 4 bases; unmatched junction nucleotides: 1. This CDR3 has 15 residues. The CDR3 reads CASSETSGGPDTQYF. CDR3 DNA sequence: TGTGCCAGCAGTGAAACTAGCGGGGGGCCAGATACGCAGTATTTT.

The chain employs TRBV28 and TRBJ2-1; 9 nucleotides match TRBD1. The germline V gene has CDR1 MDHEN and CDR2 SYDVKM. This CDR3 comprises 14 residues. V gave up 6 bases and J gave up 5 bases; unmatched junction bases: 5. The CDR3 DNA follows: TGTGCCAGCAGCCGACAGGGGGTGGACAATGAGCAGTTCTTC. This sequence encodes CASSRQGVDNEQFF.

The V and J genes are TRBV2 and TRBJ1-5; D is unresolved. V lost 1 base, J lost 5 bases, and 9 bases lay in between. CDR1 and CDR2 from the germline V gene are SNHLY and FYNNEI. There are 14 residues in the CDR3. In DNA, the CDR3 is TGTGCCAGCAGTGAAGGCTACCGAGATCAGCCCCAGCATTTT. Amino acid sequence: CASSEGYRDQPQHF. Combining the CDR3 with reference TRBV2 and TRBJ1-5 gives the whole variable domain EPEVTQTPSHQVTQMGQEVILRCVPISNHLYFYWYRQILGQKVEFLVSFYNNEISEKSEIFDDQFSVERPDGSNFTLKIRSTKLEDSAMYFCASSEGYRDQPQHFGDGTRLSIL.

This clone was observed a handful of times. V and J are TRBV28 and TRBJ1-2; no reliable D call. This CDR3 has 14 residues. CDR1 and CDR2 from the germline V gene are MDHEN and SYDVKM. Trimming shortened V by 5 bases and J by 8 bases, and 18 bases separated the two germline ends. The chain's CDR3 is CASSDGVGMYGYTF. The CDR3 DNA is TGTGCCAGCAGTGACGGGGTAGGGATGTACGGCTACACCTTC.